Shown below are 24 T cell receptor beta chains from a single sample sequenced in a study of patients and donors after allogeneic stem cell transplantation. TCRdb passed the RT-PCR reads through MiXCR, listing each CDR3 protein once. The repertoire holds 200,000 to 250,000 distinct CDR3 sequences, with around an eighth as singletons. Specimen: blood, either unsorted or a sorted T cell fraction (not recorded which). The receptors were gathered from a human donor who was either an allogeneic HSCT recipient or a stem cell or donor lymphocyte infusion donor (not recorded which). It is not recorded whose cells these are; they may come from a transplant donor.

This clonotype was picked up many times. This chain joins TRBV7-2 and TRBJ2-7; possible D gene TRBD1, 6 bases. The CDR3 extends over 14 amino acids. Germline values: CDR1 SGHTA, CDR2 FQGNSA. The V gene lost 1 base and the J gene lost 6 bases, with 13 bases spanning the gap. CDR3 nucleotide sequence: TGTGCCAGCAGCTTAGGCAGGGGCCGGGGCGAGCAGTACTTC. This gives the protein CASSLGRGRGEQYF.

This clonotype has only a few counts. The CDR3 nucleotides are TGCAGTGCTACCGGGACGGGTCCGAATCAGCCCCAGCATTTT. Translation gives CSATGTGPNQPQHF. This chain links TRBV20-1 with TRBJ1-5, with a possible D match to TRBD1 (5 bases). Per germline, CDR1 DFQATT and CDR2 SNEGSKA (reference sequence). The CDR3 covers 14 residues. V dropped 4 bases and J dropped 4 bases, with 14 bases sitting between them.

The rearrangement uses TRBV9 and TRBJ1-2; 9 nucleotides agree with TRBD1. Germline loops: CDR1 SGDLS, CDR2 YYNGEE. The V and J ends lost 5 bases and 2 bases, in that order; junction bases with no gene match: 7. The CDR3 runs to 15 residues. This CDR3 reads CASSLQGAQNYGYTF. Written as DNA, the CDR3 is TGTGCCAGCAGTTTACAGGGGGCGCAAAACTATGGCTACACCTTC.

This clonotype was picked up many times. The CDR3 DNA is TGTGCCAGCAGCCAAGATCCGGGGAGGATGAACACTGAAGCTTTCTTT. Translating it yields CASSQDPGRMNTEAFF. This chain links TRBV3-1 with TRBJ1-1; no definite D call. CDR3 size: 16 residues. The germline V gene has CDR1 LGHDT and CDR2 YNNKEL (reference sequence). With 0 bases removed from V and 0 bases from J, the gap between germline ends came to 11 bases.

This sequence joins TRBV5-1 and TRBJ1-1; possible D gene TRBD1, 5 bases. Germline CDR1 SGHRS, CDR2 YFSETQ. CDR3 size: 14 residues. Trimming shortened V by 0 bases and J by 8 bases, and 14 bases separated the two germline ends. The CDR3 nucleotides read TGCGCCAGCAGCTTGGCCGGCAGGGTAAGCGAAGCTTTCTTT. It translates to CASSLAGRVSEAFF.

This clonotype came up many times. V gene TRBV12-3 or TRBV12-4 combines with J gene TRBJ2-3; 8 bases are a match to TRBD2. This CDR3 spans 16 amino acids. The ends lost 3 bases at V and 1 base at J; junction bases unmatched: 6. CDR3 region: CASSFRGGRGTDTQYF. In DNA form, the CDR3 reads TGTGCCAGCAGTTTTCGGGGGGGCCGAGGCACAGATACGCAGTATTTT.

In this sample, this clonotype turned up a few times. The genes are TRBV15 and TRBJ2-3; D is undetermined. Trimming stripped 5 bases from V and 1 base from J, with 7 bases between. CDR3 length equals 13 residues. Per germline, CDR1 LNHNV and CDR2 YYDKDF (reference sequence). As DNA, the CDR3 is TGTGCCACCAGCCCCACGGGCACAGATACGCAGTATTTT. Protein sequence: CATSPTGTDTQYF.

A note on this clonotype: The junction differs from germline at one of its ends, possibly a read error. The chain employs TRBV24-1 and TRBJ2-7; TRBD1 is a possible D gene (5 bases). The CDR3 is made up of 15 amino acids. The germline CDR1 and CDR2 sequences are KGHDR and SFDVKD. The CDR3 reads CATSGLVKGNYEQYF. The CDR3 coding sequence is TGTGCCACCAGTGGTTTGGTGAAGGGGAATTACGAGCAGTACTTC.

This clonotype was seen many times. The genes are TRBV7-3 and TRBJ1-2; 8 bases line up with TRBD1. The CDR3 sequence is 13 residues long. Germline CDR1 reads SGHTA; CDR2 reads FQGTGA. The V segment lost 4 bases and the J segment 3 bases; nucleotides outside the gene matches: 1. This chain's CDR3 is CASSSTGDYGYTF. The CDR3 DNA is TGTGCCAGCAGCTCGACAGGGGACTATGGCTACACCTTC.

The genes are TRBV9 and TRBJ1-1; D call uncertain. Trimming pared 6 bases from V and 2 bases from J, leaving 17 bases between. Looked up from germline, CDR1 is SGDLS and CDR2 is YYNGEE. The CDR3 extends over 15 amino acids. CDR3 sequence: CASTERGQPNTEAFF. CDR3 coding DNA: TGTGCCAGCACAGAACGAGGGCAGCCCAACACTGAAGCTTTCTTT.

This clonotype was picked up a small number of times. This rearrangement joins TRBV19 to TRBJ1-1; 7 nucleotides align to TRBD1. The germline V gene encodes CDR1 LNHDA and CDR2 SQIVND (reference sequence). Trimming removed 5 bases from V and 5 bases from J; junction bases left unmatched: 14. CDR3 length: 16 residues. CDR3 sequence reads: CASSEPGQPPFTEAFF. CDR3 coding DNA: TGTGCCAGTAGTGAACCGGGACAGCCTCCCTTTACTGAAGCTTTCTTT.

This clonotype was recorded at least ten times. V usage is TRBV12-3 or TRBV12-4 and J usage is TRBJ1-1; D call uncertain. Trimming shortened V by 6 bases and J by 3 bases, and 14 bases separated the two germline ends. There are 14 residues in the CDR3. This chain's CDR3 is CASSLDGLDTEAFF. CDR3 DNA: TGTGCCAGCAGCCTCGACGGACTGGACACTGAAGCTTTCTTT.

This clonotype has at least ten counts. This chain uses TRBV28 with TRBJ1-1; possible D gene TRBD1, 6 bases. Germline loops: CDR1 MDHEN, CDR2 SYDVKM. The V end lost 6 bases, the J end lost 4 bases, and 12 bases lay between the germline ends. The CDR3 is 13 residues long. The CDR3 DNA reads as TGTGCCAGCAGGGGGGGGCAGGGCACTGAAGCTTTCTTT. Translated, it gives CASRGGQGTEAFF.

The sample holds many counts of this clonotype. The chain is built from TRBV5-6 and TRBJ1-2, with D tentatively TRBD1 (6 bases). Germline V lookup: CDR1 SGHDT, CDR2 YYEEEE. This CDR3 has 14 residues. V was pared by 7 bases and J by 2 bases, with 15 bases between. The CDR3 nucleotides are TGTGCCAGCGGGAGCCAGGGGATGAACTATGGCTACACCTTC. It translates to CASGSQGMNYGYTF.

This clonotype was counted at least ten times. This rearrangement joins TRBV6-1 to TRBJ1-3; D may be TRBD1 (5 bases). The V end lost 5 bases, the J end lost 0 bases, and 14 bases lay between the germline ends. The CDR3 runs to 16 residues. Germline CDR1 reads MNHNS; CDR2 reads SASEGT. This CDR3 is CASSPGTSSSGNTIYF. The CDR3 DNA is TGTGCCAGCAGTCCCGGGACGTCCTCCTCTGGAAACACCATATATTTT.

The chain couples TRBV5-4 to TRBJ2-7, with 11 bases identical to TRBD2. Germline V gene data show CDR1 as SGHNT and CDR2 as YYREEE (reference sequence). V gave up 0 bases and J gave up 3 bases; unmatched junction bases: 2. This CDR3 spans 15 amino acids. CDR3 DNA: TGTGCCAGCAGCTTGGGACTAGCGGGACTCTACGAGCAGTACTTC. Protein sequence: CASSLGLAGLYEQYF.

J is TRBJ2-7 and V is TRBV6-1; a weak D match, TRBD2 (5 bases). Trimming shortened V by 10 bases and J by 2 bases, and 18 bases separated the two germline ends. The germline gives CDR1 MNHNS, CDR2 SASEGT. There are 14 residues in the CDR3. The CDR3 DNA sequence: TGTGCCACACAGAGAGGACTGTCGACCTACGAGCAGTACTTC. It yields the protein CATQRGLSTYEQYF.

This clonotype has more than one count but fewer than ten. This rearrangement joins TRBV7-8 to TRBJ2-1, with unresolved D. Trimming cost V 0 bases and J 3 bases, with 12 bases left between them. The CDR3 totals 16 residues. Germline CDR1 reads SGHVS; CDR2 reads FQNEAQ. The CDR3 coding sequence is TGTGCCAGCAGCTTAGCCTACACCACCGGCTACAATGAGCAGTTCTTC. Translation: CASSLAYTTGYNEQFF.

The chain couples TRBV20-1 to TRBJ1-6, with 11 nucleotides matching TRBD1. CDR3 length: 16 residues. V dropped 3 bases and J dropped 7; count of bases not matched to a gene: 8. Germline CDR1 and CDR2: DFQATT and SNEGSKA (reference sequence). The CDR3 DNA is TGCAGTGCTAGGGACAGGGGGCGCGGGGAAAATTCACCCCTCCACTTT. Residues: CSARDRGRGENSPLHF.

The chain couples TRBV7-3 to TRBJ1-5; D is unclear. V was trimmed by 2 bases and J by 7 bases, leaving 18 bases between them. The germline CDR1 and CDR2 sequences are SGHTA and FQGTGA. The CDR3 has 16 residues. CDR3 coding DNA: TGTGCCAGCAGCTTAGGTTTGGGAAAGACTTTGCAGCCCCAGCATTTT. It specifies CASSLGLGKTLQPQHF.

The rearrangement uses TRBV23-1 and TRBJ2-3; TRBD2 aligns across 7 bases. TRBV23-1 is identified as an open reading frame with a role that is uncertain. With 9 bases clipped from V and 6 bases from J, the junction kept 12 bases outside the gene matches. The CDR3 extends over 14 amino acids. CDR3 nucleotides: TGCGCCAGTCGACACGGGGGGAACGGGGATACGCAGTATTTT. As protein: CASRHGGNGDTQYF.

This clonotype was seen ten or more times. This CDR3 reads CASSRDYPSSDPQYF. In DNA form, the CDR3 reads TGCGCCAGCAGCCGGGACTACCCATCAAGCGATCCGCAGTATTTT. V and J are TRBV4-3 and TRBJ2-3; 7 bases align to TRBD2. Germline V gives CDR1 LGHNA, CDR2 YSLEER. V dropped 4 bases and J dropped 10; count of bases not matched to a gene: 14. The CDR3 contains 15 residues.

This clonotype has at least ten counts. The rearrangement uses TRBV7-2 and TRBJ2-1; 8 bases fit TRBD1. The CDR3 contains 15 residues. Germline-derived CDR1 and CDR2 are SGHTA and FQGNSA. J was trimmed by 3 bases and V by 6 bases; bases with no gene match: 7. The DNA for the CDR3 is TGTGCCAGCAGGGAAGACAGGGGTGGCTACAATGAGCAGTTCTTC. It specifies CASREDRGGYNEQFF.

This clonotype has a handful of counts. The gene calls are TRBV18 and TRBJ2-2; D perhaps matches TRBD1 (6 bases). Germline V lookup: CDR1 KGHSH, CDR2 LQKENI. The ends were cut back, 1 base at V and 7 bases at J, with 10 bases in the middle. The CDR3 has 14 residues. The CDR3 nucleotides are TGTGCCAGCTCACCACTACAGGGCGACGGGGAGCTGTTTTTT. Protein: CASSPLQGDGELFF.